This T cell receptor (beta chain) stems from a study of OX40 agonist ivuxolimab in advanced cancers. Overall study: People who had prior anti-PD-1, anti-PD-L1 or anti-CTLA-4 therapy could take part, and 40% had some.

Using immunoSEQ multiplex PCR, the repertoire was profiled, and TCRdb retains in-frame clones only, with some absent. The sample records some 20,000 clones, approximately 79% being singletons. CDR1 is SGHKS and CDR2 is YYEKEE in the germline V gene (reference sequence). Trimming pared 2 bases from V and 0 bases from J, leaving 19 bases between. The length of the CDR3 is 18 residues. The clonotype was recovered from an adult with an advanced solid tumor such as melanoma, head and neck, liver or kidney cancer. The sequencing used CD4+ or CD8+ T cells sorted from blood, collected in a trial of the OX40 agonist ivuxolimab. This chain uses TRBV5-5 with TRBJ2-3; D not resolved. CDR3 in DNA: TGTGCCAGCAGCTTCGACATGACTTTGTTTTCTAGCACAGATACGCAGTATTTT. This translates into CASSFDMTLFSSTDTQYF.